This is a list of T cell receptor beta chains from one sample in a study of T cells generated in artificial thymic organoids. TCRdb processed the 5' RACE reads anew with MiXCR; each CDR3 protein has one entry. The table lists some 5,100 distinct CDR3 sequences, 32% of them singletons. The sample was naive CD8+ T cells from blood. The origin of the receptors is a human donor who gave cord blood stem cells for thymic organoid culture, a cardiac surgery patient who gave postnatal thymus, or a blood donor (not recorded which). The CDR3 runs from the conserved cysteine through the conserved F or W. The D gene is left open where the match is weak. The listing skips clone size in some rows; elsewhere it reads once, few, many or a size class.

once,TRBJ2-5,TRBV29-1,.,CSVEDLGLQTLYQETQYF,TGCAGCGTTGAAGATCTGGGGCTTCAGACATTGTACCAAGAGACCCAGTACTTC
.,TRBJ2-7,TRBV9,.,CASSPRREYEQYF,TGTGCCAGCAGCCCCCGTCGAGAGTACGAGCAGTACTTC
.,TRBJ2-7,TRBV11-2,.,CASSFGDEQYF,TGTGCCAGCAGCTTTGGTGACGAGCAGTACTTC
.,TRBJ2-3,TRBV15,.,CATSSLKDTQYF,TGTGCCACCAGCAGCCTCAAAGATACGCAGTATTTT
medium-sized,TRBJ2-2,TRBV9,.,CASREVSGELFF,TGTGCCAGCAGAGAGGTGTCCGGGGAGCTGTTTTTT
.,TRBJ1-1,TRBV7-9,.,CASSLIAVNTEAFF,TGTGCCAGCAGCTTAATTGCAGTGAACACTGAAGCTTTCTTT
few,TRBJ2-1,TRBV27,.,CASSLSASARSYNEQFF,TGTGCCAGCAGTTTATCTGCTAGCGCACGGTCCTACAATGAGCAGTTCTTC
.,TRBJ2-7,TRBV27,.,CASSQQGRYEQYF,TGTGCCAGCAGTCAACAGGGTCGGTACGAGCAGTACTTC
once,TRBJ2-2,TRBV5-6,.,CASSLPANTGELFF,TGTGCCAGCAGCTTGCCGGCGAACACCGGGGAGCTGTTTTTT
few,TRBJ2-7,TRBV27,.,CASSLGAYYEQYF,TGTGCCAGCTCCCTGGGCGCATACTACGAGCAGTACTTC
medium-sized,TRBJ2-5,TRBV6-7,.,CASSYVGAETQYF,TGTGCCAGCAGTTACGTGGGGGCAGAGACCCAGTACTTC
few,TRBJ1-4,TRBV12-3/TRBV12-4,.,CASSSGQVGLFF,TGTGCCAGCAGTTCGGGACAAGTCGGACTGTTTTTT
.,TRBJ2-4,TRBV11-1,.,CASSLAPSGSIQYF,TGTGCCAGCAGCTTAGCACCCTCAGGGAGCATTCAGTACTTC
.,TRBJ1-1,TRBV5-6,.,CASSLAGTNTEAFF,TGTGCCAGCAGCTTGGCGGGGACGAACACTGAAGCTTTCTTT
.,TRBJ1-5,TRBV30,.,CAWRGQSAQPQHF,TGTGCCTGGAGGGGACAATCGGCCCAGCCCCAGCATTTT
medium-sized,TRBJ1-1,TRBV5-6,.,CASSLWGGTEAFF,TGTGCCAGCAGCTTGTGGGGGGGCACTGAAGCTTTCTTT
medium-sized,TRBJ1-1,TRBV7-9,.,CASSLGETGPFTEAFF,TGTGCCAGCAGCTTAGGAGAGACGGGGCCCTTCACTGAAGCTTTCTTT
few,TRBJ2-7,TRBV7-3,.,CASSNGNEQYF,TGTGCCAGCAGCAATGGGAACGAGCAGTACTTC
medium-sized,TRBJ2-1,TRBV5-1,TRBD1,CASSIGQGANNEQFF,TGCGCCAGCAGCATAGGACAGGGGGCTAACAATGAGCAGTTCTTC
.,TRBJ2-5,TRBV29-1,.,CSAPLRERETQYF,TGCAGCGCCCCCCTCAGGGAACGAGAGACCCAGTACTTC
medium-sized,TRBJ2-4,TRBV4-1,.,CASSPGGNIQYF,TGCGCCAGCAGCCCCGGCGGAAACATTCAGTACTTC
.,TRBJ2-3,TRBV18,TRBD2,CASSPSAGLARNVDTRYF,TGTGCCAGCTCACCGAGCGCCGGACTAGCGAGAAACGTAGATACGCGGTATTTT
.,TRBJ2-7,TRBV12-3/TRBV12-4,.,CASSLGSGYEQYF,TGTGCCAGCAGCTTAGGGAGCGGATACGAGCAGTACTTC
.,TRBJ2-1,TRBV9,.,CASSVDPGANEQFF,TGTGCCAGCAGCGTAGATCCGGGGGCGAATGAGCAGTTCTTC
.,TRBJ2-1,TRBV9,.,CASSARGEQFF,TGTGCCAGCAGCGCGCGGGGTGAGCAGTTCTTC
medium-sized,TRBJ2-7,TRBV7-9,TRBD2,CASSSEAGGPYEQYF,TGTGCCAGCAGCTCAGAAGCGGGAGGGCCCTACGAGCAGTACTTC
few,TRBJ2-2,TRBV27,.,CASSLPRGTGELFF,TGTGCCAGCAGTTTACCCCGGGGTACCGGGGAGCTGTTTTTT
medium-sized,TRBJ2-7,TRBV9,.,CASSVDGGTPYEQYF,TGTGCCAGCAGCGTAGATGGGGGAACCCCCTACGAGCAGTACTTC
medium-sized,TRBJ2-1,TRBV7-8,.,CASSLDFSADEQFF,TGTGCCAGCAGCTTAGACTTTAGCGCAGATGAGCAGTTCTTC
.,TRBJ2-1,TRBV15,TRBD2,CATSSYQGLAADEQFF,TGTGCCACCAGCTCCTACCAGGGACTAGCGGCCGATGAGCAGTTCTTC
.,TRBJ1-6,TRBV5-4,TRBD1,CASSPEGQSSYNSPLHF,TGTGCCAGCAGCCCGGAGGGACAGAGCTCCTATAATTCACCCCTCCACTTT
.,TRBJ1-5,TRBV7-2,TRBD1,CASRNPGTGSNQPQHF,TGTGCCAGCAGGAACCCCGGGACAGGGAGCAATCAGCCCCAGCATTTT
few,TRBJ1-3,TRBV6-2/TRBV6-3,.,CAVWGAGNTIYF,TGTGCCGTGTGGGGCGCCGGAAACACCATATATTTT
.,TRBJ1-5,TRBV4-2,.,CANSQEVISNQPQHF,TGTGCCAACAGCCAAGAGGTAATTAGCAATCAGCCCCAGCATTTT
.,TRBJ1-5,TRBV7-2,.,CASSLVEAGDQPQHF,TGTGCCAGCAGCTTAGTGGAGGCGGGAGATCAGCCCCAGCATTTT
medium-sized,TRBJ2-7,TRBV10-3,.,CAIRPPGPESSYEQYF,TGTGCCATCAGGCCCCCAGGGCCAGAGAGCTCCTACGAGCAGTACTTC
.,TRBJ1-5,TRBV4-3,.,CASSQDWGGAGNQPQHF,TGCGCCAGCAGCCAAGATTGGGGAGGCGCGGGCAATCAGCCCCAGCATTTT